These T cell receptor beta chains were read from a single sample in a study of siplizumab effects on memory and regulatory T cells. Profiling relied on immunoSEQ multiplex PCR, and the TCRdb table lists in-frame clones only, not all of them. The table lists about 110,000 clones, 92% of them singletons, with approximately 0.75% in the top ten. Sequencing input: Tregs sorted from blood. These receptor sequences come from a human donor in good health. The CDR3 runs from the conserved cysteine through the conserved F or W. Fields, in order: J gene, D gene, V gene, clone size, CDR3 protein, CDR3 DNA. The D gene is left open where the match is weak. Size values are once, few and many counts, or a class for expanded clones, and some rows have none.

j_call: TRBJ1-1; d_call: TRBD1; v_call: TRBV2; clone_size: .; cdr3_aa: CASRWDRWKNTEAFF; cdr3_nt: TGTGCCAGCAGGTGGGACAGATGGAAGAACACTGAAGCTTTCTTT
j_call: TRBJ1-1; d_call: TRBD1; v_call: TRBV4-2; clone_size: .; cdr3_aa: CASSPSDRVGMNTEAFF; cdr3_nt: TGTGCCAGCAGCCCCTCGGACAGGGTGGGGATGAACACTGAAGCTTTCTTT
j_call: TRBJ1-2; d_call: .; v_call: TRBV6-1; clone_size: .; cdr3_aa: CASLRLSYGYTF; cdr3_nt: TGTGCCAGCCTCCGACTTTCCTATGGCTACACCTTC
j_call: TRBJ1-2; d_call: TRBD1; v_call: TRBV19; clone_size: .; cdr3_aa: CASRRDRGRGGYGYTF; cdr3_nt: TGTGCCAGTAGGAGGGACAGGGGGCGCGGAGGCTATGGCTACACCTTC
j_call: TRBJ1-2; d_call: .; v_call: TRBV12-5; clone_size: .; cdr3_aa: CASGLVSGVGGYTF; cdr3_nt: TGTGCTAGTGGTTTGGTATCAGGCGTCGGGGGCTACACCTTC
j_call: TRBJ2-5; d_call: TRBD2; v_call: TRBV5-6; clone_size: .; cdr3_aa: CASSRGGLAGGGETQYF; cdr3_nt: TGTGCCAGCAGCAGGGGAGGACTAGCGGGAGGTGGAGAGACCCAGTACTTC
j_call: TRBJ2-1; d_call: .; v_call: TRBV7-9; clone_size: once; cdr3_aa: CASSLDEQFF; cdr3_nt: TGTGCCAGCAGCTTAGATGAGCAGTTCTTC
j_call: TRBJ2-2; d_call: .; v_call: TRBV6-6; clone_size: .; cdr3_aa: CASVKTATANTGELFF; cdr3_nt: TGTGCCAGCGTCAAGACAGCGACGGCGAACACCGGGGAGCTGTTTTTT
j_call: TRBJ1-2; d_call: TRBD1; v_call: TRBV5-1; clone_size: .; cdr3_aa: CASSSGTGDGYTF; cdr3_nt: TGCGCCAGCAGTTCCGGGACAGGGGACGGCTACACCTTC
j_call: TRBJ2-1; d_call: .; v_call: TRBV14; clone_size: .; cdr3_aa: CASSQVGRVGNNEQFF; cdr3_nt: TGTGCCAGCAGCCAAGTGGGCAGGGTGGGCAACAATGAGCAGTTCTTC
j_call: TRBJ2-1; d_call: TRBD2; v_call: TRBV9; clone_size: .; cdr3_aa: CASSAGTSGYNEQFF; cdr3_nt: TGTGCCAGCAGCGCCGGGACTAGCGGCTACAATGAGCAGTTCTTC
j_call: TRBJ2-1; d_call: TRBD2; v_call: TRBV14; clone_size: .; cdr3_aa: CASTPGLAGAKRVF; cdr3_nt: TGTGCCAGCACCCCCGGACTAGCGGGGGCGAAGCGGGTCTTC
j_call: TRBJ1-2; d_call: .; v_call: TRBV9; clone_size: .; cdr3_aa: CASSVAGSGYTF; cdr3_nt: TGTGCCAGCAGCGTAGCGGGGAGTGGCTACACCTTC
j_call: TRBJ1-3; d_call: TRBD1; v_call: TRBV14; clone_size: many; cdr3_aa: CASSSGQGAGWNTIYF; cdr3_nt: TGTGCCAGCAGCTCGGGACAGGGGGCCGGTTGGAACACCATATATTTT
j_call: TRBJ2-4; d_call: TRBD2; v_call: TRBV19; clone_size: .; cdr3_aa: CASSGTGLAENIQYF; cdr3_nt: TGTGCCAGTAGTGGAACGGGACTAGCAGAAAACATTCAGTACTTC
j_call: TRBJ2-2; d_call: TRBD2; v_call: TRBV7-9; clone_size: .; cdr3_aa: CATNPSGNSGELFF; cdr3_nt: TGTGCCACCAACCCTAGCGGGAATAGCGGGGAGCTGTTTTTT
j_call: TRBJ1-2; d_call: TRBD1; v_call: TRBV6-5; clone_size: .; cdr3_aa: CASSYSKDRVVVGYTF; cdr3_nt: TGTGCCAGCAGTTACTCGAAGGACAGGGTTGTTGTCGGCTACACCTTC
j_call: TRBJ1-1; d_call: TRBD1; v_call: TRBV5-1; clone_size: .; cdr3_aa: CASSPGQGIDTEAFF; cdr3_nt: TGCGCCAGCAGCCCGGGACAGGGGATAGACACTGAAGCTTTCTTT
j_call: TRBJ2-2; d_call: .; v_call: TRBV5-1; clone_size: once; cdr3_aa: CASSWNSGSLFTGELFF; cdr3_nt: TGCGCCAGCAGCTGGAATAGCGGATCACTTTTTACCGGGGAGCTGTTTTTT
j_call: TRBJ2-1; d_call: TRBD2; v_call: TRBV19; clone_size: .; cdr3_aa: CASSIRPGGSYEQFF; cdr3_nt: TGTGCCAGTAGTATTCGGCCTGGCGGGAGCTATGAGCAGTTCTTC
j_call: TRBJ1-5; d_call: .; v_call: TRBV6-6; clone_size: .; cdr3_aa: CASSFEGRAQPQHF; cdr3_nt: TGTGCCAGCAGTTTTGAGGGAAGAGCTCAGCCCCAGCATTTT
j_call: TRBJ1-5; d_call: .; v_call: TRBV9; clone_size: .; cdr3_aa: CASSAGESNQPQHF; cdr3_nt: TGTGCCAGCAGCGCTGGGGAGAGCAATCAGCCCCAGCATTTT
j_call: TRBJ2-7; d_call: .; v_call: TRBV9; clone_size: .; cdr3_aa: CASSADDRPWDEQYF; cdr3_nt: TGTGCCAGCAGCGCTGATGACAGGCCTTGGGACGAGCAGTACTTC
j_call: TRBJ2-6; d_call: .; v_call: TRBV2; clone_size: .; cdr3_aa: CASTGFRSGANVLTF; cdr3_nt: TGTGCCAGCACAGGATTCCGCTCTGGGGCCAACGTCCTGACTTTC
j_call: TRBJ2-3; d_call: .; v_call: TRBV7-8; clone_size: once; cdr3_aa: CASSLLNTDTQYF; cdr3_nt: TGTGCCAGCAGCTTACTGAACACAGATACGCAGTATTTT
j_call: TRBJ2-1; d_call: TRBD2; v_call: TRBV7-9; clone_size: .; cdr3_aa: CASSRLLAGGTYEQFF; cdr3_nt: TGTGCCAGCAGCAGATTGCTAGCGGGGGGTACCTATGAGCAGTTCTTC
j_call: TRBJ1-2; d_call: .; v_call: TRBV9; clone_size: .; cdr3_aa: CASAPTQGGYTF; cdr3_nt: TGTGCCAGCGCCCCTACTCAGGGTGGCTACACCTTC